The sequence of this T cell receptor (beta chain) was determined in a study of blood T cell repertoires in COVID-19. In the source study's methods: Scientists estimated how many nucleated cells there were by amplifying reference gene primers. Assay: immunoSEQ multiplex PCR; the TCRdb copy retains only in-frame clones and omits some. D and trimming were read from the DNA, whereas the V and J calls and clone size are those reported in that table. Here the sample spans about 300,000 clones, about nine tenths being singletons. Germline assignment: CDR1 GTSNPN and CDR2 SVGIG (reference sequence). V lost 5 bases and J 10 bases, leaving 15 bases between the germline ends. The CDR3 extends over 11 amino acids.

J is TRBJ2-7 and V is TRBV30; TRBD2 might be the D (5 bases). Material for sequencing was peripheral blood. This clonotype originated in a woman aged 30 to 39 with COVID-19, enrolled during active disease. As DNA, the CDR3 is TGTGCCTGGGGTCGCGGTCCGGGACAGTACTTC. Amino acid sequence: CAWGRGPGQYF.